The clone carrying this TCR beta chain was detected only once. The length of the CDR3 is 14 residues. V lost 4 bases and J lost 7; bases outside the gene matches: 4. Germline CDR1 SGHTA, CDR2 FQGTGA. This sample is drawn from a study of T cell repertoires in cytomegalovirus infection. Study-wide background: Public TCR beta signatures provided an indication of both CMV infection and a matching HLA type.

One entry per CDR3 protein, called by TCRdb with MiXCR from the reads. The data show a few hundred thousand distinct CDR3 sequences, with over 7.5% seen just once and 4.3% held by the top ten. This clonotype originated in a human donor in good health (CMV status not recorded). Some clones in this sample may be carry-over from other donors' samples. The J gene is TRBJ2-1, the V gene TRBV7-3; TRBD2 aligns across 10 bases. Sample: PBMCs. CDR3 bases: TGTGCCAGCAGCTCCGGGACTAGCGTTAATGAGCAGTTCTTC. The encoded protein is CASSSGTSVNEQFF.